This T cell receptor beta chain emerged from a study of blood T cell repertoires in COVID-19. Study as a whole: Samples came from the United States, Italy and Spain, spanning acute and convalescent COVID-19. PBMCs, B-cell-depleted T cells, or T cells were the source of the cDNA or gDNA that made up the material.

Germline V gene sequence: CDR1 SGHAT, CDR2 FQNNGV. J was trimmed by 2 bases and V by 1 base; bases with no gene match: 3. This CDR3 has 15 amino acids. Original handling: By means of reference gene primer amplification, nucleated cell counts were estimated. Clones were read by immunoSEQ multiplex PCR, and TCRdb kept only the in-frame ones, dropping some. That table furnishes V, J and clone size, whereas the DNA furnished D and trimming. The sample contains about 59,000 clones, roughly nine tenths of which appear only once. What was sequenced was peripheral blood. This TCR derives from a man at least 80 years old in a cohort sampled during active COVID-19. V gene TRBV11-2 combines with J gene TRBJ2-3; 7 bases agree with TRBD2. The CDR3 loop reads CASSLGLADTDTQYF. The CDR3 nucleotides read TGTGCCAGCAGCTTAGGACTAGCTGACACAGATACGCAGTATTTT.